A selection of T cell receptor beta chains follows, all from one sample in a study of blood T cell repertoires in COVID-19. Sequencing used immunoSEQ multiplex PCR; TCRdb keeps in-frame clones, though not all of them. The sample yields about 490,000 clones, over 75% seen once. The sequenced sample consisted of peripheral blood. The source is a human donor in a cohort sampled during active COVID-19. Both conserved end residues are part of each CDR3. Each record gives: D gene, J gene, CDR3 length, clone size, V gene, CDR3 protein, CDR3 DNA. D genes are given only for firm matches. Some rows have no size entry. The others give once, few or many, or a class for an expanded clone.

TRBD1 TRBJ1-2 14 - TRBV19 CASKRQGASYGYTF TGTGCCAGTAAACGGCAGGGGGCAAGCTATGGCTACACCTTC
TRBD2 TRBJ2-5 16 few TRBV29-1 CSVEDAGLAGVETQYF TGCAGCGTTGAAGATGCCGGACTAGCGGGAGTAGAGACCCAGTACTTC
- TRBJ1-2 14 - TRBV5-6 CASSLGLLVGGYTF TGTGCCAGCAGCTTGGGTTTACTGGTTGGTGGCTACACCTTC
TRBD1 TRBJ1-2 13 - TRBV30 CAWSLQGAVGYTF TGTGCCTGGAGTCTTCAGGGGGCGGTGGGCTACACCTTC
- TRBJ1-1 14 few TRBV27 CASSFSTGGTEAFF TGTGCCAGCAGTTTTTCGACAGGTGGGACTGAAGCTTTCTTT
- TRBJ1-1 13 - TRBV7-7 CASSLTGNTEAFF TGTGCTAGCAGCTTAACAGGCAACACTGAAGCTTTCTTT
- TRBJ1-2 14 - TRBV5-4 CASSRKQGNYGYTF TGTGCCAGCAGCAGAAAACAGGGAAACTATGGCTACACCTTC
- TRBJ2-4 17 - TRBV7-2 CASSPLRGGGVENIQYF TGTGCCAGCAGCCCACTCCGTGGCGGGGGCGTGGAAAACATTCAGTACTTC
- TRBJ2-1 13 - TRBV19 CASSITHPREQFF TGTGCCAGTAGTATAACCCACCCCCGGGAGCAGTTCTTC
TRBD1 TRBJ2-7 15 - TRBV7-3 CASSPNGQGYYEQYF TGTGCCAGCAGCCCTAACGGACAGGGTTACTACGAGCAGTACTTC
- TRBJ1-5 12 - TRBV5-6 CASSLYGHTQHF TGTGCCAGCAGCTTGTATGGACATACCCAGCATTTT
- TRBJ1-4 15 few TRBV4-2 CASSQEGARDEKLFF TGTGCCAGCAGCCAAGAAGGGGCCCGGGATGAAAAACTGTTTTTT
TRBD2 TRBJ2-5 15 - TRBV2 CAIQGLAGSQETQYF TGTGCCATCCAGGGCCTAGCGGGATCACAAGAGACCCAGTACTTC
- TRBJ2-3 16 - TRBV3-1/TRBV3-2 CASSRANPLGTDTQYF TGTGCCAGCAGCAGAGCTAATCCCCTAGGCACAGATACGCAGTATTTT
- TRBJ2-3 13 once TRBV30 CSQRGLRTDTQYF TGTTCTCAAAGGGGACTCCGCACAGATACGCAGTATTTT
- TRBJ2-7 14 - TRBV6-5 CASSYILGPYEQYF TGTGCCAGCAGTTACATCCTCGGTCCCTACGAGCAGTACTTC
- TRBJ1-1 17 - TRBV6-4 CASKGSPSAEGNTEAFF TGTGCCAGCAAAGGATCCCCGTCGGCAGAGGGGAACACTGAAGCTTTCTTT
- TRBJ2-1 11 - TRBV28 CASSVESKQFF TGTGCCAGCAGTGTGGAGTCTAAGCAGTTCTTC
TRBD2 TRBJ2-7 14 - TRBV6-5 CASVTGGIGYEQYF TGTGCCAGCGTCACGGGGGGAATTGGCTACGAGCAGTACTTC
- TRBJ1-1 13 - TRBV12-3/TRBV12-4 CASSPPVGREAFF TGTGCCAGCAGCCCCCCGGTAGGGAGGGAAGCTTTCTTT
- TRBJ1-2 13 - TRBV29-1 CSVEAQGSHGYTF TGCAGCGTTGAAGCACAGGGCTCTCATGGCTACACCTTC
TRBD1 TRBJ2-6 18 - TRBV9 CASSASGTVFSGANVLTF TGTGCCAGCAGCGCCTCCGGGACAGTTTTCTCTGGGGCCAACGTCCTGACTTTC
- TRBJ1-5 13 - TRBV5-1 CASSLGTEQPQHF TGCGCCAGCAGCTTGGGCACAGAACAGCCCCAGCATTTT
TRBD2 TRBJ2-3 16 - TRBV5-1 CASSLESSGSTDTQYF TGCGCCAGCAGCTTGGAGTCTAGCGGGAGCACAGATACGCAGTATTTT
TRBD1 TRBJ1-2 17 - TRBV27 CASSSSGQGAANYGYTF TGTGCCAGCAGTTCCTCGGGACAGGGGGCCGCTAACTATGGCTACACCTTC